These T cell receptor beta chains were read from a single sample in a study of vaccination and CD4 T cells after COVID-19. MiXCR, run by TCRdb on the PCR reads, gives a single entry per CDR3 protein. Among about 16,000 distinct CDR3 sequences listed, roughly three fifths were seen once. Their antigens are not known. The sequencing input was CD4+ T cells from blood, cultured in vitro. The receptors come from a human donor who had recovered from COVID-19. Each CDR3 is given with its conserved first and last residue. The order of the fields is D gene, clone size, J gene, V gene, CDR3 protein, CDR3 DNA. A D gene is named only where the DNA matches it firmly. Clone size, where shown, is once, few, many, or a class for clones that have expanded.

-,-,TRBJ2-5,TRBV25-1,CASSEFTETQYF,TGTGCCAGCAGTGAATTTACTGAGACCCAGTACTTC
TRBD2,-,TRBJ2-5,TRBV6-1,CASSDRRLAGQETQYF,TGTGCCAGCAGTGACCGCAGACTAGCGGGACAAGAGACCCAGTACTTC
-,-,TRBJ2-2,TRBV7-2,CASSYASPGELFF,TGTGCCAGCAGCTATGCGAGTCCCGGGGAGCTGTTTTTT
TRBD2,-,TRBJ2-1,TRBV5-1,CASSSGGDNEQFF,TGCGCCAGCAGCTCCGGGGGGGACAATGAGCAGTTCTTC
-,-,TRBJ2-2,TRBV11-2,CASSFQPNTGELFF,TGTGCCAGCAGCTTTCAGCCGAACACCGGGGAGCTGTTTTTT
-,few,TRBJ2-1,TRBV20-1,CSASAGTRSSYNEQFF,TGCAGTGCTAGCGCCGGGACTCGGAGCTCCTACAATGAGCAGTTCTTC
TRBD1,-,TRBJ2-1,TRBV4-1,CASRGTGGRNEQFF,TGCGCCAGCAGGGGGACAGGGGGACGCAATGAGCAGTTCTTC
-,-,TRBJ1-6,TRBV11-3,CASSLWDTNSPLHF,TGTGCCAGCAGCTTATGGGACACAAATTCACCCCTCCACTTT
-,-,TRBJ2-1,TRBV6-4,CASSDQGGTNEQFF,TGTGCCAGCAGTGACCAAGGAGGCACCAATGAGCAGTTCTTC
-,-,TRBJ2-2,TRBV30,CAWSVPYRKEGELFF,TGTGCCTGGAGTGTACCCTACAGAAAGGAAGGGGAGCTGTTTTTT
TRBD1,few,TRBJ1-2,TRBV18,CASSPTGEDYGYTF,TGTGCCAGCTCACCAACAGGGGAGGACTATGGCTACACCTTC
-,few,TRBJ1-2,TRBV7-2,CASSLQGQPIYGYTF,TGTGCCAGCAGCTTACAAGGACAGCCGATCTATGGCTACACCTTC
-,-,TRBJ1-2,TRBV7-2,CASSLESGQNYGYTF,TGTGCCAGCAGCTTAGAGTCAGGGCAGAACTATGGCTACACCTTC
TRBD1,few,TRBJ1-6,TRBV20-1,CSAGTGGNNSPLHF,TGCAGCGCTGGGACAGGGGGGAATAATTCACCCCTCCACTTT
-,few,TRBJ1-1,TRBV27,CASQTDPYSGTAFF,TGTGCCAGCCAGACCGATCCATACTCAGGGACAGCTTTCTTT
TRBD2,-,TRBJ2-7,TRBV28,CASSPGLAEYEQYF,TGTGCCAGCAGCCCCGGACTAGCGGAGTACGAGCAGTACTTC
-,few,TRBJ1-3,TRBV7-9,CASSLQGAVGGNTIYF,TGTGCCAGCAGCTTACAAGGAGCAGTCGGGGGAAACACCATATATTTT
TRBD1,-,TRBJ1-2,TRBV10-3,CAISASTGQGNYGYTF,TGTGCCATCAGTGCCTCTACGGGACAGGGGAACTATGGCTACACCTTC
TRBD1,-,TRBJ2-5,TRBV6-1,CASSAVRGLGQETQYF,TGTGCCAGCAGTGCCGTGAGGGGGCTCGGGCAAGAGACCCAGTACTTC
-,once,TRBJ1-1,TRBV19,CASSPRGRVTEAFF,TGTGCCAGTTCCCCTCGGGGGCGGGTCACTGAAGCTTTCTTT
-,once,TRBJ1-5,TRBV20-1,CSGQVSNQPQHF,TGCAGTGGCCAGGTTAGCAATCAGCCCCAGCATTTT
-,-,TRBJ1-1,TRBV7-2,CASSPMEIGGLVEAFF,TGTGCCAGCAGCCCAATGGAGATTGGGGGGCTAGTTGAAGCTTTCTTT
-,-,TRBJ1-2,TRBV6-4,CASSDLGGYGYTF,TGTGCCAGCAGTGACTTGGGGGGCTATGGCTACACCTTC
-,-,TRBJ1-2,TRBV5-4,CASSPWGQLSNYGYTF,TGTGCCAGCAGCCCCTGGGGACAACTTTCTAACTATGGCTACACCTTC
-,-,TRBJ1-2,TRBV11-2,CASSVGQVYGYTF,TGTGCCAGCAGTGTTGGACAAGTCTATGGCTACACCTTC
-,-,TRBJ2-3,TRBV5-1,CASRSTDTQYF,TGCGCCAGCAGATCGACAGATACGCAGTATTTT
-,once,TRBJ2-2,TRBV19,CASSYNTGELFF,TGTGCCAGTAGCTACAACACCGGGGAGCTGTTTTTT
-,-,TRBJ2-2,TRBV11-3,CASREGGGPGELFF,TGTGCCAGCAGGGAGGGAGGAGGCCCCGGGGAGCTGTTTTTT
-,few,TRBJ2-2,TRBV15,CATSRMGLGTGELFF,TGTGCCACCAGCAGGATGGGACTTGGGACCGGGGAGCTGTTTTTT
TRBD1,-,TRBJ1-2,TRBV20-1,CSARTPGQEDPLTF,TGCAGTGCCCGAACTCCGGGACAGGAGGACCCACTCACCTTC
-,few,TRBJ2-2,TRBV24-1,CATSDVSTGELFF,TGTGCCACCAGTGATGTTAGCACCGGGGAGCTGTTTTTT
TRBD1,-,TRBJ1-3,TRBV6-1,CASSTDRTVTGNTIYF,TGTGCCAGCAGTACGGACAGGACGGTGACTGGAAACACCATATATTTT
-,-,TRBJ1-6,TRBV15,CATSRAGPRDSPLHF,TGTGCCACCAGCAGAGCCGGGCCCAGAGATTCACCCCTCCACTTT
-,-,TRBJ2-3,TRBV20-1,CSALEGVSTDTQYF,TGCAGTGCTCTGGAGGGGGTTAGCACAGATACGCAGTATTTT
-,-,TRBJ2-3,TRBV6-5,CASSYSVRNTQYF,TGTGCCAGCAGTTACTCGGTCAGGAATACGCAGTATTTT
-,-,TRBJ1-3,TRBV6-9,CASRHIQGTALTKEWAGNTIYF,TGTGCCAGCAGACACATCCAGGGGACGGCCCTGACCAAGGAGTGGGCTGGAAACACCATATATTTT
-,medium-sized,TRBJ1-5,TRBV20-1,CSASGGSNSNQPQHF,TGCAGTGCTAGTGGAGGCAGCAATAGCAATCAGCCCCAGCATTTT
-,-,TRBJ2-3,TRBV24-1,CATNHQKPTNDKGRTDTQYF,TGTGCCACCAACCATCAAAAGCCGACCAACGATAAGGGGCGCACAGATACGCAGTATTTT
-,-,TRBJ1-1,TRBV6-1,CASTPEYREAFF,TGTGCCAGCACCCCTGAGTACCGTGAAGCTTTCTTT
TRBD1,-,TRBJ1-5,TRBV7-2,CASSSGQGNNQPQHF,TGTGCCAGCAGCTCCGGACAGGGGAACAATCAGCCCCAGCATTTT
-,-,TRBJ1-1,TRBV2,CASNSDGNTEAFF,TGTGCCAGCAATTCGGACGGGAACACTGAAGCTTTCTTT